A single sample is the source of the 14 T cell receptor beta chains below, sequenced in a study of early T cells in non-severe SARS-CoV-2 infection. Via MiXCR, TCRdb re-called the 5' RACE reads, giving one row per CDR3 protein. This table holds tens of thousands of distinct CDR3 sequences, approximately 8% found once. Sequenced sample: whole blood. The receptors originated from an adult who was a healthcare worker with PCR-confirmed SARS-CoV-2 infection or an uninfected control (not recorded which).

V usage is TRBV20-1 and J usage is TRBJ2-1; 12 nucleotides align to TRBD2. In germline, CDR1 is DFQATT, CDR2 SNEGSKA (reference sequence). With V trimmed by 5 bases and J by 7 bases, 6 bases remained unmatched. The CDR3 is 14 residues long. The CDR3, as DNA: TGCAGTGCTCCCGGACTAGCGGGGTATAATGAGCAGTTCTTC. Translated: CSAPGLAGYNEQFF.

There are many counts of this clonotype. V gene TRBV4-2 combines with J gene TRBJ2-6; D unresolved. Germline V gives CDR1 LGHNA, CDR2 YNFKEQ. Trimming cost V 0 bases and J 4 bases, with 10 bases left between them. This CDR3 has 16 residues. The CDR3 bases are TGTGCCAGCAGCCAAGAGATCATCTCCGGGGCCAACGTCCTGACTTTC. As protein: CASSQEIISGANVLTF.

CDR3 sequence (DNA): TGTGCCAGTAGTATTTTCGGAGGGCAAAGCTCCTACGAGCAGTACTTC. Translation gives CASSIFGGQSSYEQYF. This chain connects TRBV19 to TRBJ2-7; perhaps TRBD2 as D (6 bases). Germline CDR1 reads LNHDA; CDR2 reads SQIVND (reference sequence). V was pared by 3 bases and J by 0 bases, with 15 bases between. CDR3 length equals 16 residues.

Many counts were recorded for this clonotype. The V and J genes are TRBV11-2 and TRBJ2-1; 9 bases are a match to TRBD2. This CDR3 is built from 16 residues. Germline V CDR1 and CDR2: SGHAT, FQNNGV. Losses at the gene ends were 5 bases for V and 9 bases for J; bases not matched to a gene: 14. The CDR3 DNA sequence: TGTGCCAGCAGCATACCGGGACTAGCAGGGCGGGGTGAGCAGTTCTTC. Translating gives CASSIPGLAGRGEQFF.

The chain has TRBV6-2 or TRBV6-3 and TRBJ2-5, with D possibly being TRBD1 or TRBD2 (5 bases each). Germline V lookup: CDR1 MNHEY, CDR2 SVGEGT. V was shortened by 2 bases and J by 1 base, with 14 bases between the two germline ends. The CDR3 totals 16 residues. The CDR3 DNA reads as TGTGCCAGCAGTTACCGGGGCAGTAAGTTCCAAGAGACCCAGTACTTC. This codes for CASSYRGSKFQETQYF.

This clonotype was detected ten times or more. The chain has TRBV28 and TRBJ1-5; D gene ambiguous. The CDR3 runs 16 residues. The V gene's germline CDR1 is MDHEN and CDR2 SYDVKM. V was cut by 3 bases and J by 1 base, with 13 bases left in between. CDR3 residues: CASSFNSRLSNQPQHF. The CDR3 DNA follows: TGTGCCAGCAGTTTCAACAGCCGCTTAAGCAATCAGCCCCAGCATTTT.

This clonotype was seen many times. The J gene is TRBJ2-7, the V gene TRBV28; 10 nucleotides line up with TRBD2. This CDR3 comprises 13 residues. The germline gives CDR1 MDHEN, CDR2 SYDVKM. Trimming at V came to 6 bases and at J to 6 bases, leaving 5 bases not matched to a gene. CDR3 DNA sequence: TGTGCCAGCAGGGAGGGACTAGCGCCCGAGCAGTACTTC. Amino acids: CASREGLAPEQYF.

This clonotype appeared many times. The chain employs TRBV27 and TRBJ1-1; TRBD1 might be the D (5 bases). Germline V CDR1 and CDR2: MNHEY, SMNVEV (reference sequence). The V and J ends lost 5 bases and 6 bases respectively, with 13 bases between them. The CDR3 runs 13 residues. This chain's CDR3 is CASSPQSGPEAFF. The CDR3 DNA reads TGTGCCAGCAGTCCCCAATCGGGACCTGAAGCTTTCTTT.

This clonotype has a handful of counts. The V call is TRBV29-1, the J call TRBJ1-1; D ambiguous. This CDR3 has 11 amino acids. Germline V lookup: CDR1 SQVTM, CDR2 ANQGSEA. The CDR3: CISIENTEAFF. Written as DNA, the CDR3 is TGCATCAGTATTGAGAACACTGAAGCTTTCTTT.

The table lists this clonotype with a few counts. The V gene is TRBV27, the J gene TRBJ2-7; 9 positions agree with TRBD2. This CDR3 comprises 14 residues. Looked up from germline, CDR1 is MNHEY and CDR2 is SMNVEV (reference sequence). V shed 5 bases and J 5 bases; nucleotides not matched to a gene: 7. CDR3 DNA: TGTGCCAGCAGTCTTTCGACTAGCGGAAACGAGCAGTACTTC. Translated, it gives CASSLSTSGNEQYF.

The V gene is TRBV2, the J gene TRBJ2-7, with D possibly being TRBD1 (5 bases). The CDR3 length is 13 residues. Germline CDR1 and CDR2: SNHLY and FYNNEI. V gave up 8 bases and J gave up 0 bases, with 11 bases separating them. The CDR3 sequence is CASFQGSSYEQYF. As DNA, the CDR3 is TGTGCCAGCTTCCAGGGTTCCTCCTACGAGCAGTACTTC.

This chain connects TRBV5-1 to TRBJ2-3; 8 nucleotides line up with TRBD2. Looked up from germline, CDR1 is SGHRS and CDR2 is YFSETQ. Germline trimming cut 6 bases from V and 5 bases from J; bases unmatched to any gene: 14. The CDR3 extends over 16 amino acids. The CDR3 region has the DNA TGCGCCAGCAACCCTCCGGCCGGGGGGGGCAAAGATACGCAGTATTTT. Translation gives CASNPPAGGGKDTQYF.

The DNA of the CDR3 is TGTGCCAGCAGTTCCTCCACTAGCGGGGTTTTCGAGCAGTACTTC. This codes for CASSSSTSGVFEQYF. The chain carries TRBV12-3 or TRBV12-4 and TRBJ2-7; 10 bases line up with TRBD2. The CDR3 extends over 15 amino acids. Trimming at V came to 4 bases and at J to 6 bases, leaving 9 bases not matched to a gene.

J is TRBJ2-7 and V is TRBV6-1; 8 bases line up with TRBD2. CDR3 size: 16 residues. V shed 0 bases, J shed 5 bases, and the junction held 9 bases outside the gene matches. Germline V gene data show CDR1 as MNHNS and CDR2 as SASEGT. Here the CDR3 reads CASSEARSAGAHEQYF. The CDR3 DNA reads TGTGCCAGCAGTGAAGCGAGGTCAGCGGGAGCCCACGAGCAGTACTTC.